The 15 T cell receptor beta chains given below trace back to one sample, sequenced in a study of blood T cell repertoires in COVID-19. Produced via immunoSEQ multiplex PCR; TCRdb's table is partial and in-frame only. In the table there are tens of thousands of clones, around 80% of which are singletons. Sequences were obtained from peripheral blood. These receptors were taken from a human donor in a cohort sampled during active COVID-19.

The V and J genes are TRBV9 and TRBJ2-3, with 12 bases matching TRBD1. The germline V gene encodes CDR1 SGDLS and CDR2 YYNGEE. The V gene end was trimmed by 3 bases and the J gene end by 1 base; junction bases not matched to a gene: 3. The CDR3 has 16 amino acids. Written as DNA, the CDR3 is TGTGCCAGCAGCGACGGGACAGGGGGCCGCACAGATACGCAGTATTTT. The encoded protein is CASSDGTGGRTDTQYF. Full variable domain (rest looked up from reference TRBV9 and TRBJ2-3): DSGVTQTPKHLITATGQRVTLRCSPRSGDLSVYWYQQSLDQGLQFLIQYYNGEERAKGNILERFSAQQFPDLHSELNLSSLELGDSALYFCASSDGTGGRTDTQYFGPGTRLTVL.

This chain uses TRBV6-5 with TRBJ1-1; TRBD1 matches at 9 bases. The CDR3 is 14 amino acids. The V and J ends lost 6 bases and 1 base, in that order; junction bases with no gene match: 3. CDR1 is MNHEY, CDR2 SVGAGI, per germline. Written as DNA, the CDR3 is TGTGCCAGCAGCTCACAGGGGGCGAACACTGAAGCTTTCTTT. The encoded protein is CASSSQGANTEAFF.

The chain links TRBV19 to TRBJ2-1, with D uncertain. The CDR3 spans 14 residues. Germline assignment: CDR1 LNHDA and CDR2 SQIVND (reference sequence). Trimming left V 1 base short and J 5 bases short, with 9 bases between. As DNA, the CDR3 is TGTGCCAGTAGTATAGTATCACGGGACAATGAGCAGTTCTTC. Translated, it gives CASSIVSRDNEQFF.

The chain employs TRBV12-5 and TRBJ1-1; D is undetermined. Looked up from germline, CDR1 is LGHNT and CDR2 is FRNRAP. The CDR3 has 12 amino acids. Trimming took off 4 bases at V and 6 bases at J, with 9 bases between the two ends. Here the CDR3 reads CASGSPPAEAFF. CDR3 bases: TGTGCTAGTGGTTCCCCTCCCGCTGAAGCTTTCTTT. The full variable domain, with the rest looked up from reference TRBV12-5 and TRBJ1-1, is DARVTQTPRHKVTEMGQEVTMRCQPILGHNTVFWYRQTMMQGLELLAYFRNRAPLDDSGMPKDRFSAEMPDATLATLKIQPSEPRDSAVYFCASGSPPAEAFFGQGTRLTVV.

CDR3 DNA sequence: TGTGCCAGCAGTCCCTGGGGAGGCGGATCCGAGCAGTACTTC. Protein sequence: CASSPWGGGSEQYF. This chain links TRBV27 with TRBJ2-7; D perhaps matches TRBD2 (6 bases). The germline CDR1 and CDR2 sequences are MNHEY and SMNVEV (reference sequence). This CDR3 comprises 14 residues. Trimming stripped 5 bases from V and 6 bases from J, with 17 bases between.

The CDR3 spells CASSQDNPRYNQPQHF. The CDR3 coding sequence is TGTGCCAGCAGCCAAGATAATCCACGCTACAATCAGCCCCAGCATTTT. V and J are TRBV3-1 (or the pseudogene TRBV3-2) and TRBJ1-5; D gene ambiguous. The CDR3 has 16 amino acids. V lost 0 bases and J lost 3, with 12 bases in between. CDR1 and CDR2 (germline): LGHDT, YNNKEL (reference sequence).

The V gene is TRBV29-1, the J gene TRBJ1-1, with D tentatively TRBD1 (5 bases). The CDR3 is 14 amino acids. Trimming left V 4 bases short and J 0 bases short, with 12 bases between. Germline loops: CDR1 SQVTM, CDR2 ANQGSEA. The CDR3: CSVGGGSVNTEAFF. The CDR3 DNA reads TGCAGCGTTGGGGGGGGATCGGTGAACACTGAAGCTTTCTTT.

This chain joins TRBV5-4 and TRBJ2-3; 8 bases are shared with TRBD1. Germline CDR1 SGHNT, CDR2 YYREEE (reference sequence). The length of the CDR3 is 16 residues. V gave up 10 bases and J gave up 7 bases; unmatched junction bases: 20. CDR3 sequence (DNA): TGTGCCGCCACTTCCCCCGGGACAGGCAAATTACATACGCAGTATTTT. Amino acids: CAATSPGTGKLHTQYF.

The chain has TRBV30 and TRBJ2-1; 10 bases match TRBD1. The CDR3 extends over 15 amino acids. J lost 9 bases, V lost 3 bases, and 11 bases had no gene match. Germline CDR1 GTSNPN, CDR2 SVGIG (reference sequence). The CDR3 region has the DNA TGTGCCTGGAGGAGAGGGACAGGGGTGAACGTTGAGCAGTTCTTC. Translation: CAWRRGTGVNVEQFF.

The chain recombines TRBV11-2 with TRBJ2-6; D is unclear. Germline V CDR1 and CDR2: SGHAT, FQNNGV. The CDR3 runs to 14 residues. V was pared by 3 bases and J by 0 bases, with 3 bases between. The DNA of the CDR3 is TGTGCCAGCAGCTTCAGCTCTGGGGCCAACGTCCTGACTTTC. Translating it yields CASSFSSGANVLTF.

CDR3 amino acids: CASSRRTGYNEQFF. CDR3 DNA sequence: TGTGCCAGCAGCCGACGGACAGGGTACAATGAGCAGTTCTTC. The V and J genes are TRBV3-1 (or the pseudogene TRBV3-2) and TRBJ2-1; TRBD1 matches 8 bases. Germline V gene sequence: CDR1 LGHDT, CDR2 YNNKEL (reference sequence). J was trimmed by 4 bases and V by 4 bases; bases with no gene match: 3. This CDR3 is 14 amino acids long.

This clone was observed a few times. The chain carries TRBV20-1 and TRBJ1-6, with D perhaps TRBD1 (5 bases). CDR1 DFQATT and CDR2 SNEGSKA come from the germline V gene (reference sequence). The CDR3 is 14 amino acids. Trimming left V 3 bases short and J 7 bases short, with 13 bases between. The DNA for the CDR3 is TGCAGTGCTAGTTTCTCAGGGCCCAATTCACCCCTCCACTTT. It specifies CSASFSGPNSPLHF.

The CDR3 here is CASSRSGTPYENTQYF. The CDR3 DNA follows: TGTGCCAGCAGCCGGTCCGGGACTCCCTATGAGAATACGCAGTATTTT. The chain has TRBV11-3 and TRBJ2-3, with TRBD2 as a possible D gene (6 bases). This CDR3 region has 16 residues. Germline V gene lookup returns CDR1 SGHNT and CDR2 YENEEA. The V gene lost 5 bases and the J gene lost 7 bases, with 22 bases spanning the gap.

The J gene is TRBJ1-5, the V gene TRBV5-5; the D is unclear. This CDR3 is 14 amino acids long. Trimming cost V 1 base and J 7 bases, with 12 bases left between them. Germline values: CDR1 SGHKS, CDR2 YYEKEE (reference sequence). The CDR3 spells CASSLTFLLQPQHF. In DNA, the CDR3 is TGTGCCAGCAGCTTGACTTTCTTGTTGCAGCCCCAGCATTTT.

This chain joins TRBV5-6 and TRBJ2-1, with D possibly matching TRBD2 (5 bases). The germline V gene encodes CDR1 SGHDT and CDR2 YYEEEE. Trimming left V 6 bases short and J 11 bases short, with 18 bases between. The CDR3 is 13 residues long. CDR3 bases: TGTGCCAGCATCTCGACCTCGGGGAATAAGCAGTTCTTC. The encoded protein is CASISTSGNKQFF.